A single sample gave rise to the 2 T cell receptor beta chains below, sequenced in a study of glioma-infiltrating T cells after dendritic cell vaccination. Repertoires were generated with immunoSEQ multiplex PCR, while TCRdb's copy carries only in-frame clones and drops some. The sample has 80,000 to 100,000 clones, about 79% seen once. The material sequenced was blood, taken before dendritic cell vaccination. These receptors were obtained from a human donor with glioblastoma.

The chain has TRBV30 and TRBJ1-1; 7 bases are a match to TRBD1. Trimming took 5 bases from V and 4 from J; bases not matched to a gene: 7. The CDR3 is 13 residues long. Germline V gives CDR1 GTSNPN, CDR2 SVGIG (reference sequence). CDR3 sequence reads: CAWSKTGITEAFF. DNA of the CDR3: TGTGCCTGGTCCAAGACAGGGATCACTGAAGCTTTCTTT.

This clone came up once. This chain uses TRBV9 with TRBJ2-6, with TRBD1 matching over 8 bases. This CDR3 has 17 residues. V trimming: 4 bases; J trimming: 0 bases; junction bases outside the gene matches: 6. CDR1 is SGDLS, CDR2 YYNGEE, per germline. The CDR3 reads CASSPWTGNSGANVLTF. CDR3 sequence (DNA): TGTGCCAGCAGCCCATGGACAGGGAACTCTGGGGCCAACGTCCTGACTTTC.